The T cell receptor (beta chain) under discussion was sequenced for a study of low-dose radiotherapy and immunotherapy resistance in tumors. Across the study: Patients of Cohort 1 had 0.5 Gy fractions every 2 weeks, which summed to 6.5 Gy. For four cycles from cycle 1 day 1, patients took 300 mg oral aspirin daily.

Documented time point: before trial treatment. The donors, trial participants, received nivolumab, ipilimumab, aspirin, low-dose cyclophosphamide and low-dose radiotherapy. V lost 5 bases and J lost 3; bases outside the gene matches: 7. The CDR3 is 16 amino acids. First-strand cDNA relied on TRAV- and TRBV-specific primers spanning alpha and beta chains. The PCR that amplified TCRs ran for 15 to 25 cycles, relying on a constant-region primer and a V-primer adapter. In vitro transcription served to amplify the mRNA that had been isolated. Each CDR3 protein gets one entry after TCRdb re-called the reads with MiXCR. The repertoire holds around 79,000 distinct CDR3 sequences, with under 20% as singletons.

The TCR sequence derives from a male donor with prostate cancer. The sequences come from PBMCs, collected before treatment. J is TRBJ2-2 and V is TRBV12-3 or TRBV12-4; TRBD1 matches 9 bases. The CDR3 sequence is CASSRNRGQYTGELFF. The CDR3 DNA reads TGTGCCAGCAGTCGTAACAGGGGGCAGTACACCGGGGAGCTGTTTTTT.